This paragraph reports one TCR beta chain. The V gene's germline CDR1 is MGHRA and CDR2 YSYEKL. Between the trimmed V and J ends, which lost 3 bases and 3 bases, there was a span of 21 bases. The length of the CDR3 is 18 residues. Method: immunoSEQ multiplex PCR; TCRdb's copy keeps in-frame clones and lacks some. The sample consists of around 2.1 million clones, about 94% of them appearing once. The data originate from a study of shared clonotypes between healthy human individuals. The chain is built from TRBV4-1 and TRBJ2-1; D tentatively reads TRBD1 or TRBD2 (6 bases each). Sequenced: naive CD4+ T cells sorted from blood. Subset described: CD45RA+ positively selected. This receptor was obtained from a young man in good health. The CDR3 region is CASSHDGRTGALYNEQFF. For the CDR3, the DNA is TGCGCCAGCAGCCACGACGGGCGGACGGGGGCCCTCTACAATGAGCAGTTCTTC.